The 27 T cell receptor beta chains in this list originate from one sample, sequenced in a study of OX40 agonist ivuxolimab in advanced cancers. The library was generated by the immunoSEQ multiplex PCR assay. Entries here come from immuneACCESS through TCRdb and include only in-frame sequences with V and J called. Some clones fail to appear in such tables; in the studies checked, an unresolved V gene covers under half of the shortfall, and the cause of the remainder is unknown. This sample gives about 50,000 clones in total; approximately 80% of them show up just once. The ten largest account for 2.8% of the sample. The sample was CD4+ or CD8+ T cells sorted from blood, taken in a trial of the OX40 agonist ivuxolimab. The receptors shown here come from an adult with an advanced solid tumor such as melanoma, head and neck, liver or kidney cancer.

The rearrangement links TRBV6-1 to TRBJ1-2, with TRBD1 matching over 8 bases. Germline trimming cut 8 bases from V and 4 bases from J; bases unmatched to any gene: 9. CDR1 is MNHNS and CDR2 is SASEGT in the germline V gene. The CDR3 covers 14 residues. CDR3 sequence: CASQGQGVVYGYTF. In DNA form, the CDR3 reads TGTGCCAGCCAAGGACAGGGAGTTGTCTATGGCTACACCTTC.

V usage is TRBV6-6 and J usage is TRBJ1-3, with 7 bases fitting TRBD1. Germline loops: CDR1 MNHNY, CDR2 SVGAGI (reference sequence). V lost 7 bases, J lost 4 bases, and 7 bases stayed unmatched. CDR3 size: 14 residues. The CDR3 region is CASTTGASGNTIYF. The CDR3 DNA is TGTGCCAGCACTACAGGGGCCTCGGGAAACACCATATATTTT.

The chain couples TRBV7-2 to TRBJ2-7; D uncertain. The CDR3 is 13 residues long. Deletions cut 0 bases from V and 5 bases from J, with 8 bases between. Per the germline V gene, CDR1 is SGHTA and CDR2 is FQGNSA. CDR3 loop: CASSLAGTHEQYF. The CDR3 region has the DNA TGTGCCAGCAGCTTAGCGGGAACCCACGAGCAGTACTTC.

The V gene is TRBV11-3, the J gene TRBJ2-3; a weak D match, TRBD2 (6 bases). This CDR3 has 14 amino acids. The V gene lost 6 bases and the J gene lost 0 bases, with 10 bases spanning the gap. Germline lookup yields CDR1 SGHNT and CDR2 YENEEA. CDR3 DNA: TGTGCCAGCAGACGGGGGACTAGCACAGATACGCAGTATTTT. Amino acids: CASRRGTSTDTQYF.

In DNA form, the CDR3 reads TGTGCCAGCAGTATCAAGGGGGTGGCTGATGGCTACACCTTC. This translates into CASSIKGVADGYTF. The chain couples TRBV7-2 to TRBJ1-2, with a possible D match to TRBD1 (6 bases). The V end was cut by 6 bases, the J end by 6 bases, with 17 bases between. Germline CDR1 reads SGHTA; CDR2 reads FQGNSA. The CDR3 runs to 14 residues.

The chain combines TRBV7-9 with TRBJ2-7; 7 bases agree with TRBD1. Germline CDR1 and CDR2: SEHNR and FQNEAQ (reference sequence). The CDR3 contains 13 residues. V was clipped by 4 bases and J by 6 bases; unmatched bases: 6. Written as DNA, the CDR3 is TGTGCCAGCAGCTCGACAGGGAAATCCGAGCAGTACTTC. This encodes CASSSTGKSEQYF.

A single count supports this clone. This chain uses TRBV5-1 with TRBJ2-3; 7 bases match TRBD1. The trim removed 0 bases at V and 6 bases at J, leaving 7 bases unmatched. Germline CDR1 reads SGHRS; CDR2 reads YFSETQ. The length of the CDR3 is 15 residues. The CDR3 spells CASSLVEGARDTQYF. CDR3 DNA sequence: TGCGCCAGCAGCTTGGTCGAGGGGGCGCGGGATACGCAGTATTTT.

This clone was recorded a few times. The rearrangement uses TRBV30 and TRBJ1-1, with no clear D. V was pared by 0 bases and J by 0 bases, with 5 bases between. The CDR3 covers 13 residues. CDR1 and CDR2 (germline): GTSNPN, SVGIG (reference sequence). In nucleotides, the CDR3 is TGTGCCTGGAGTGTACGTATGAACACTGAAGCTTTCTTT. Amino acid sequence: CAWSVRMNTEAFF.

This sequence joins TRBV28 and TRBJ2-6, with D unresolved. The CDR3 consists of 16 residues. Germline V lookup: CDR1 MDHEN, CDR2 SYDVKM. V dropped 6 bases and J dropped 2 bases, with 14 bases sitting between them. CDR3 region: CASSHPAMTGANVLTF. The CDR3 nucleotides are TGTGCCAGCAGCCACCCCGCCATGACTGGGGCCAACGTCCTGACTTTC. The whole variable domain, remainder taken from reference TRBV28 and TRBJ2-6, is DVKVTQSSRYLVKRTGEKVFLECVQDMDHENMFWYRQDPGLGLRLIYFSYDVKMKEKGDIPEGYSVSREKKERFSLILESASTNQTSMYLCASSHPAMTGANVLTFGAGSRLTVL.

The chain recombines TRBV5-6 with TRBJ1-6, with D uncertain. Germline CDR1 reads SGHDT; CDR2 reads YYEEEE. The ends were cut back, 0 bases at V and 0 bases at J, with 10 bases in the middle. The CDR3 sequence is 17 residues long. CDR3 DNA: TGTGCCAGCAGCTTGGGGTCCGGCAACTCCTATAATTCACCCCTCCACTTT. The encoded protein is CASSLGSGNSYNSPLHF.

The CDR3 coding sequence is TGTGCCAGTAGCCCCACAGGGGACTATGGCTACACCTTC. It codes for CASSPTGDYGYTF. The chain joins TRBV19 to TRBJ1-2; 7 bases fit TRBD1. There are 13 residues in the CDR3. Germline values: CDR1 LNHDA, CDR2 SQIVND (reference sequence). The V segment lost 6 bases and the J segment 3 bases; nucleotides outside the gene matches: 4.

The chain joins TRBV6-5 to TRBJ2-7, with D possibly being TRBD1 (7 bases). The CDR3 has 14 residues. V was cut by 5 bases and J by 5 bases, with 16 bases left in between. The V gene's germline CDR1 is MNHEY and CDR2 SVGAGI. The DNA for the CDR3 is TGTGCCAGCAGTAACAGGGGAGGTTTCGACGAGCAGTACTTC. This encodes CASSNRGGFDEQYF.

The V gene is TRBV30, the J gene TRBJ2-3; 7 bases map to TRBD1. CDR3 length: 15 amino acids. Germline values: CDR1 GTSNPN, CDR2 SVGIG (reference sequence). V lost 5 bases and J lost 2; bases outside the gene matches: 10. The CDR3 protein is CAWGETGALTDTQYF. The CDR3 bases are TGTGCCTGGGGGGAAACAGGGGCCCTCACAGATACGCAGTATTTT.

V gene TRBV5-1 combines with J gene TRBJ2-7; TRBD1 aligns across 8 bases. V shed 0 bases and J 2 bases; nucleotides not matched to a gene: 4. Per the germline V gene, CDR1 is SGHRS and CDR2 is YFSETQ. CDR3 length equals 15 residues. CDR3 region: CASSLDGQGAYEQYF. The CDR3 DNA is TGCGCCAGCAGCTTGGATGGACAGGGAGCCTACGAGCAGTACTTC.

The V gene is TRBV5-4, the J gene TRBJ2-1, with TRBD2 matching over 8 bases. The CDR3 contains 16 residues. CDR1 is SGHNT and CDR2 is YYREEE in the germline V gene (reference sequence). J was trimmed by 6 bases and V by 4 bases; bases with no gene match: 12. The CDR3 coding sequence is TGTGCCAGCAGCGGAACGCCGGGACTAGTTTCCAATGAGCAGTTCTTC. It specifies CASSGTPGLVSNEQFF.

The rearrangement uses TRBV15 and TRBJ1-5, with D possibly being TRBD1 (6 bases). CDR3 size: 17 residues. In germline, CDR1 is LNHNV, CDR2 YYDKDF (reference sequence). V was cut by 0 bases and J by 0 bases, with 12 bases left in between. CDR3 bases: TGTGCCACCAGCAGAGATCGGACAGAGTATAGCAATCAGCCCCAGCATTTT. It codes for CATSRDRTEYSNQPQHF.

The V call is TRBV29-1, the J call TRBJ2-7; TRBD2 matches at 10 bases. This CDR3 has 14 residues. The germline V gene encodes CDR1 SQVTM and CDR2 ANQGSEA. The J segment lost 7 bases and the V segment lost 6 bases, leaving 12 bases of the junction unmatched. The CDR3 coding sequence is TGCAGCGTGTCCGGGACTAGCGTAACGGGGGAGCAGTACTTC. Amino acids: CSVSGTSVTGEQYF.

This clone was recorded only once. The chain uses TRBV10-3 and TRBJ2-1; 10 positions match TRBD2. V trimming: 8 bases; J trimming: 6 bases; junction bases outside the gene matches: 10. Germline lookup yields CDR1 ENHRY and CDR2 SYGVKD. The CDR3 extends over 15 amino acids. The CDR3 loop reads CAIGPLAGVSNEQFF. The CDR3 bases are TGTGCCATCGGGCCCCTAGCGGGAGTATCCAATGAGCAGTTCTTC.

The chain is built from TRBV6-5 and TRBJ1-1; tentatively, D is TRBD1 (5 bases). The germline V and J ends were trimmed by 7 bases and 2 bases, with 14 bases remaining between them. The CDR3 is 14 amino acids. From germline, CDR1 is MNHEY and CDR2 SVGAGI. CDR3 nucleotides: TGTGCCAGCACTGGTACAGGACCCAACACTGAAGCTTTCTTT. Amino acids: CASTGTGPNTEAFF.

This chain connects TRBV19 to TRBJ2-3, with 13 bases lining up with TRBD2. CDR1 and CDR2 (germline): LNHDA, SQIVND (reference sequence). CDR3 length: 20 residues. V lost 4 bases to trimming and J lost 3 bases; unmatched junction nucleotides: 16. CDR3 sequence reads: CASSTRTSGSRRFVTDTQYF. In DNA, the CDR3 is TGTGCCAGTAGTACGCGGACTAGCGGGAGCAGGAGGTTCGTTACAGATACGCAGTATTTT.

V usage is TRBV14 and J usage is TRBJ1-1, with TRBD1 matching over 10 bases. The CDR3 extends over 14 amino acids. Trimming cost V 4 bases and J 9 bases; bases outside gene matches: 8. CDR1 is SGHDN and CDR2 is FVKESK in the germline V gene. CDR3 region: CASSPFRDRGKAFF. As DNA, the CDR3 is TGTGCCAGCAGCCCATTCCGGGACAGGGGAAAAGCTTTCTTT.

The chain couples TRBV7-2 to TRBJ2-5; a possible D gene is TRBD2 (5 bases). The germline gives CDR1 SGHTA, CDR2 FQGNSA. CDR3 length: 14 amino acids. Trimming took off 5 bases at V and 5 bases at J, with 15 bases between the two ends. The CDR3 DNA sequence: TGTGCCAGCAGCCCGCGTGTAGAGGGCGAGACCCAGTACTTC. It translates to CASSPRVEGETQYF.

The CDR3 DNA follows: TGTGCCAGCAGCCCTTTCGTTCCCGGGGAGCTGTTTTTT. It codes for CASSPFVPGELFF. The chain uses TRBV5-5 and TRBJ2-2; D is unclear. The length of the CDR3 is 13 residues. Trimming shortened V by 4 bases and J by 6 bases, and 10 bases separated the two germline ends. CDR1 is SGHKS, CDR2 YYEKEE, per germline (reference sequence).

The chain is built from TRBV30 and TRBJ1-5, with D unresolved. CDR3 length: 13 residues. V was pared by 5 bases and J by 6 bases, with 14 bases between. CDR1 is GTSNPN and CDR2 is SVGIG in the germline V gene (reference sequence). The CDR3 DNA follows: TGTGCCTGGGGCTTAACCGGTGGTCAGCCCCAGCATTTT. It yields the protein CAWGLTGGQPQHF.

V and J are TRBV29-1 and TRBJ2-7, with a tentative D call TRBD1 (6 bases). Germline V lookup: CDR1 SQVTM, CDR2 ANQGSEA. Trimming took off 7 bases at V and 3 bases at J, with 13 bases between the two ends. CDR3 length: 12 residues. The CDR3 nucleotides are TGCAGCGCCGAGGGGACAAACTACGAGCAGTACTTC. This sequence encodes CSAEGTNYEQYF.

The chain links TRBV5-1 to TRBJ2-3; a possible D gene is TRBD1 (6 bases). From germline, CDR1 is SGHRS and CDR2 YFSETQ. The V and J ends lost 0 bases and 0 bases respectively, with 8 bases between them. This CDR3 has 15 amino acids. CDR3 DNA: TGCGCCAGCAGCTTGGCAGGGGCTAGCACAGATACGCAGTATTTT. Its translation: CASSLAGASTDTQYF.

V gene TRBV2 combines with J gene TRBJ1-5, with no clear D. CDR3 length: 19 amino acids. The V end lost 2 bases, the J end lost 7 bases, and 27 bases lay between the germline ends. The germline V gene encodes CDR1 SNHLY and CDR2 FYNNEI. CDR3 sequence: CASSENPVGMRSSRQPQHF. CDR3 DNA: TGTGCCAGCAGTGAAAATCCCGTGGGGATGCGTTCCTCGCGCCAGCCCCAGCATTTT. The full variable domain, in which reference TRBV2 and TRBJ1-5 provide the parts outside the CDR3, is EPEVTQTPSHQVTQMGQEVILRCVPISNHLYFYWYRQILGQKVEFLVSFYNNEISEKSEIFDDQFSVERPDGSNFTLKIRSTKLEDSAMYFCASSENPVGMRSSRQPQHFGDGTRLSIL.